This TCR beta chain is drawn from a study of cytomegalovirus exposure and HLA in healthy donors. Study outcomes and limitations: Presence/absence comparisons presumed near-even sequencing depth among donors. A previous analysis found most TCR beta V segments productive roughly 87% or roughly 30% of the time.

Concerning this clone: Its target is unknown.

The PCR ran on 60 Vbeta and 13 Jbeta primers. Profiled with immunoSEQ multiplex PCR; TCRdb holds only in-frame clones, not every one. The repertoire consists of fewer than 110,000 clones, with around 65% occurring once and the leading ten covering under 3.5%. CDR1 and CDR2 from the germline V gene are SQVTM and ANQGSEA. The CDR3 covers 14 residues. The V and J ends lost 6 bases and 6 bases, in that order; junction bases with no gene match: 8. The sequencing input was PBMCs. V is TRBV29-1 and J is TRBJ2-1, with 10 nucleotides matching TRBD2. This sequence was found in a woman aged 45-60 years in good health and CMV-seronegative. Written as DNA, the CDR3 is TGCAGCGTCACCGGGACTAGCGAGTCCAATGAGCAGTTCTTC. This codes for CSVTGTSESNEQFF.